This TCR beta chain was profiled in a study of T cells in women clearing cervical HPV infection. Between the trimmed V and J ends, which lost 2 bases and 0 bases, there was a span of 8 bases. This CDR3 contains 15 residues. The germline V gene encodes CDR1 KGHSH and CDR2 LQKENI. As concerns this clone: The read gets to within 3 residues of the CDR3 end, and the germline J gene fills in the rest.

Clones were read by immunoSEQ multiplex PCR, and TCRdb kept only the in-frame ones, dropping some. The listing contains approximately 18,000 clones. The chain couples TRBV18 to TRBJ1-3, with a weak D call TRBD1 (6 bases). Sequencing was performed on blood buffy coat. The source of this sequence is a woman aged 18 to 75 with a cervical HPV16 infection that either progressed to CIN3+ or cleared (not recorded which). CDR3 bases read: TGTGCCAGCTCACCAGCAGGGGTCTCTGGAAACACC. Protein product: CASSPAGVSGNT. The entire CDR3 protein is CASSPAGVSGNTIYF.